The 4 T cell receptor beta chains below all came from one sample that was sequenced in a study of shared clonotypes between healthy human individuals. TCRdb's copy holds only in-frame clones and misses some; the assay was immunoSEQ multiplex PCR. The data show about 1.1 million clones, about 84% seen once. The sample consisted of memory CD4+ T cells from PBMCs. Subset: CD45RA-negative fraction. These receptors all stem from a young man in good health. Some clones in this sample may be carry-over from other donors' samples.

In this sample, this clone turned up many times. In the same sample, other DNA sequences code for this CDR3. The CDR3 spells CSVDSGNYEQYF. The CDR3 nucleotides are TGCAGCGTTGATTCAGGAAACTACGAGCAGTACTTC. The chain uses TRBV29-1 and TRBJ2-7; D unclear. V dropped 3 bases and J dropped 3 bases, with 9 bases sitting between them. Germline V lookup: CDR1 SQVTM, CDR2 ANQGSEA. The CDR3 spans 12 residues.

V usage is TRBV7-7 and J usage is TRBJ2-1; a possible D gene is TRBD2 (6 bases). V shed 2 bases and J shed 6 bases, with 14 bases lying between them. CDR1 is SSHAT and CDR2 is FNYEAQ in the germline V gene (reference sequence). The CDR3 runs to 15 residues. The CDR3 region has the DNA TGTGCCAGCAGCTTATTGGCGGGATTCGCCAATGAGCAGTTCTTC. The encoded protein is CASSLLAGFANEQFF.

The CDR3 region is CASSLLHDIRFEQYF. The CDR3 DNA follows: TGTGCCAGCAGCCTCCTGCATGACATCCGGTTCGAGCAGTACTTC. This chain connects TRBV7-2 to TRBJ2-7, with D uncertain. The germline CDR1 and CDR2 sequences are SGHTA and FQGNSA. The V end lost 5 bases, the J end lost 6 bases, and 20 bases lay between the germline ends. There are 15 residues in the CDR3.

V is TRBV7-3 and J is TRBJ2-1, with D possibly being TRBD1 (5 bases). Germline loops: CDR1 SGHTA, CDR2 FQGTGA. With 0 bases removed from V and 1 base from J, the gap between germline ends came to 10 bases. The CDR3 covers 16 residues. CDR3 protein: CASSLTWTPSYNEQFF. The CDR3 DNA sequence: TGTGCCAGCAGCTTAACTTGGACACCTTCCTACAATGAGCAGTTCTTC.